The rows below give T cell receptor beta chains drawn from one sample of a study of cytomegalovirus exposure and HLA in healthy donors. Libraries were prepared by immunoSEQ multiplex PCR; TCRdb keeps only in-frame clonotypes and omits some of them. This sample has roughly 160,000 clones, with approximately 72% found just once. Material: PBMCs. These receptors were obtained from a female donor in good health and CMV-seronegative. CDR3s include the opening cysteine and the closing phenylalanine or tryptophan. A D gene is named only where the DNA matches it firmly. Clone size, where shown, is once, few, many, or a class for clones that have expanded.

V: TRBV6-5; J: TRBJ2-5; size: .; D: TRBD1; length: 14; DNA: TGTGCCAGCAGTTACGGGACAGCACAAGAGACCCAGTACTTC; CDR3: CASSYGTAQETQYF
V: TRBV7-2; J: TRBJ1-3; size: .; D: TRBD1; length: 15; DNA: TGTGCCAGCAGCCAACAGGGGATTGGAGGAAACACCATATATTTT; CDR3: CASSQQGIGGNTIYF
V: TRBV6-4; J: TRBJ2-1; size: .; D: TRBD1; length: 16; DNA: TGTGCCAGCAGTGACTCGAGCGACAGGGGATCGAGTGAGCAGTTCTTC; CDR3: CASSDSSDRGSSEQFF
V: TRBV6-1; J: TRBJ2-7; size: .; D: TRBD2; length: 15; DNA: TGTGCCGGCGAAGGCGCTAGCGGGAGCTCCTACGAGCAGTACTTC; CDR3: CAGEGASGSSYEQYF
V: TRBV30; J: TRBJ1-3; size: .; D: .; length: 16; DNA: TGTGCCTGGAGTGAGATCGGCAGGGGCTCTGGAAACACCATATATTTT; CDR3: CAWSEIGRGSGNTIYF
V: TRBV30; J: TRBJ2-7; size: .; D: .; length: 13; DNA: TGTGCCTGGAGGCGACCGGGAGTAGGGGAGCAGTACTTC; CDR3: CAWRRPGVGEQYF
V: TRBV2; J: TRBJ2-2; size: few; D: TRBD1; length: 16; DNA: TGTGCCAGCAGTGGATCCGGGACAGTCAACACCGGGGAGCTGTTTTTT; CDR3: CASSGSGTVNTGELFF
V: TRBV11-1; J: TRBJ1-5; size: .; D: .; length: 19; DNA: TGTGCCAGCAGCTTACCTCTTCCTTGGGACACGATGCGCAATCAGCCCCAGCATTTT; CDR3: CASSLPLPWDTMRNQPQHF
V: TRBV21-1; J: TRBJ2-3; size: .; D: .; length: 16; DNA: TGTGCCAGCAGCAAACCGAGCGCCACGAAGGCAGATACGCAGTATTTT; CDR3: CASSKPSATKADTQYF
V: TRBV6-1; J: TRBJ2-5; size: .; D: .; length: 15; DNA: TGTGCCAGCAGTGAAGCGAAGGGGCTGAGGGAGACCCAGTACTTC; CDR3: CASSEAKGLRETQYF
V: TRBV6-6; J: TRBJ1-1; size: once; D: .; length: 11; DNA: TGTGCCAGCAGTTACCCGGGGATAGATTTCTTT; CDR3: CASSYPGIDFF
V: TRBV2; J: TRBJ1-5; size: .; D: .; length: 12; DNA: TGTGCCAGCAGTGCAGGGTGGCAGCCCCAGCATTTT; CDR3: CASSAGWQPQHF
V: TRBV28; J: TRBJ1-1; size: .; D: TRBD1; length: 13; DNA: TGTGCCAGCCAGGACAGGGTTAACACTGAAGCTTTCTTT; CDR3: CASQDRVNTEAFF
V: TRBV25-1; J: TRBJ2-5; size: .; D: .; length: 14; DNA: TGTGCCAGCAGTGAACAGGGACTTCAAGAGACCCAGTACTTC; CDR3: CASSEQGLQETQYF
V: TRBV11-2; J: TRBJ2-5; size: .; D: TRBD1; length: 16; DNA: TGTGCCAGCAGTACCGGGACAGGGCCCCTTCAAGAGGCCCAGTACTTC; CDR3: CASSTGTGPLQEAQYF
V: TRBV9; J: TRBJ2-1; size: .; D: .; length: 14; DNA: TGTGCCAGCAGCCCTTGGTCGGGGGACAATGAGCAGTTCTTC; CDR3: CASSPWSGDNEQFF
V: TRBV27; J: TRBJ2-7; size: .; D: TRBD1; length: 15; DNA: TGTGCCAGCAGTTCTACTCCGGGACAGACCTACGAGCAGTACTTC; CDR3: CASSSTPGQTYEQYF
V: TRBV12-5; J: TRBJ2-1; size: .; D: TRBD2; length: 13; DNA: TGTGCTAGTGGGTCCGGCGGGAGGACTGAGCAGTTCTTC; CDR3: CASGSGGRTEQFF
V: TRBV6-1; J: TRBJ1-1; size: .; D: TRBD1; length: 14; DNA: TGTGCCAGCAGAATAACAGGGGGCGGTACTGAAGCTTTCTTT; CDR3: CASRITGGGTEAFF
V: TRBV28; J: TRBJ1-5; size: .; D: TRBD1; length: 16; DNA: TGTGCCAGCAGCCGGATACAGACAGGGGAGAATCAGCCCCAGCATTTT; CDR3: CASSRIQTGENQPQHF
V: TRBV4-3; J: TRBJ1-2; size: .; D: TRBD1; length: 16; DNA: TGCGCCAGCAGCCAAGATCGCCAGGGGGGCAACTATGGCTACACCTTC; CDR3: CASSQDRQGGNYGYTF
V: TRBV11-2; J: TRBJ2-7; size: few; D: .; length: 15; DNA: TGTGCCAGCAGCAATTCTCGGCACAGGTACTACGAGCAGTACTTC; CDR3: CASSNSRHRYYEQYF
V: TRBV7-9; J: TRBJ2-3; size: .; D: TRBD2; length: 17; DNA: TGTGCCAGCAGCCGCTTCAGGAGCGGGAGGGGCACAGATACGCAGTATTTT; CDR3: CASSRFRSGRGTDTQYF
V: TRBV14; J: TRBJ1-5; size: .; D: TRBD1; length: 13; DNA: TGTGCCAGGCTCCGGGACAGGAATCAGCCCCAGCATTTT; CDR3: CARLRDRNQPQHF
V: TRBV2; J: TRBJ2-3; size: .; D: TRBD2; length: 14; DNA: TGTGCCAGCAGTGAGGGAGGGGGCACAGATACGCAGTATTTT; CDR3: CASSEGGGTDTQYF
V: TRBV19; J: TRBJ1-5; size: .; D: .; length: 19; DNA: TGTGCCAGTAGTATCGGTTGGCAGGCGACACTTTATAGCAATCAGCCCCAGCATTTT; CDR3: CASSIGWQATLYSNQPQHF
V: TRBV6-5; J: TRBJ2-7; size: .; D: .; length: 12; DNA: TGTGCCAGCAGTTACTCCACCTACGAGCAGTACTTC; CDR3: CASSYSTYEQYF
V: TRBV2; J: TRBJ2-6; size: few; D: TRBD1; length: 20; DNA: TGTGCCAGCTATGAGGGGACAGGGCTTACTGCCGGATCTGGGGCCAACGTCCTGACTTTC; CDR3: CASYEGTGLTAGSGANVLTF
V: TRBV9; J: TRBJ1-6; size: .; D: .; length: 14; DNA: TGTGCCAGCAGCGAACAGATGGCGAATTCACCCCTCCACTTT; CDR3: CASSEQMANSPLHF
V: TRBV7-2; J: TRBJ2-7; size: .; D: .; length: 18; DNA: TGTGCCAGCAGCATGACGCCGGCCCCGGGACACCCTTCCTACGAGCAGTACTTC; CDR3: CASSMTPAPGHPSYEQYF
V: TRBV11-2; J: TRBJ2-1; size: .; D: TRBD1; length: 16; DNA: TGTGCCAGCAGCGCCTTACAGGGGAACCGGGGCAATGAGCAGTTCTTC; CDR3: CASSALQGNRGNEQFF